This is a list of T cell receptor beta chains from one sample in a study of blood T cell repertoires in COVID-19. Clones were sequenced by immunoSEQ multiplex PCR, and TCRdb holds only the in-frame ones, with some missing. Here the sample spans some 200,000 clones, 75% to 90% being singletons. Sequencing input: PBMCs or T cells enriched from blood (not recorded which). The receptors here all came from a woman in her thirties or forties with acute COVID-19. Each CDR3 is given with its conserved first and last residue. The D gene is left open where the match is weak. Clone size, where shown, is once, few, many, or a class for clones that have expanded.

j_gene: TRBJ2-7; v_gene: TRBV9; abundance: .; d_gene: TRBD1; CDR3aa: CASSPRTGREQYF; CDR3nt: TGTGCCAGCAGCCCGAGGACAGGGCGAGAGCAGTACTTC
j_gene: TRBJ1-3; v_gene: TRBV30; abundance: .; d_gene: .; CDR3aa: CAWSYRAGNTIYF; CDR3nt: TGTGCCTGGAGTTACAGGGCTGGAAACACCATATATTTT
j_gene: TRBJ1-1; v_gene: TRBV5-1; abundance: .; d_gene: .; CDR3aa: CASSDLQGNTEAFF; CDR3nt: TGCGCCAGCAGCGATCTACAGGGGAACACTGAAGCTTTCTTT
j_gene: TRBJ1-1; v_gene: TRBV2; abundance: .; d_gene: .; CDR3aa: CASTESRGSNTEAFF; CDR3nt: TGTGCCAGCACCGAAAGTCGGGGATCGAACACTGAAGCTTTCTTT
j_gene: TRBJ1-1; v_gene: TRBV29-1; abundance: .; d_gene: .; CDR3aa: CSVESSAFF; CDR3nt: TGCAGCGTTGAGAGCTCGGCTTTCTTT
j_gene: TRBJ1-2; v_gene: TRBV2; abundance: .; d_gene: .; CDR3aa: CASSEIGGVPNYGYTF; CDR3nt: TGTGCCAGCAGTGAAATAGGGGGGGTCCCTAACTATGGCTACACCTTC
j_gene: TRBJ1-2; v_gene: TRBV9; abundance: .; d_gene: TRBD1; CDR3aa: CASSEGDRATIYGYTF; CDR3nt: TGTGCCAGCAGCGAGGGGGACAGAGCGACAATCTATGGCTACACCTTC
j_gene: TRBJ2-1; v_gene: TRBV18; abundance: .; d_gene: .; CDR3aa: CASSPPARFVGQFF; CDR3nt: TGTGCCAGCTCACCACCGGCCAGGTTCGTCGGGCAGTTCTTC
j_gene: TRBJ2-3; v_gene: TRBV7-3; abundance: once; d_gene: TRBD2; CDR3aa: CASSLTSGGTDTQYF; CDR3nt: TGTGCCAGCAGCTTGACTAGCGGGGGAACAGATACGCAGTATTTT
j_gene: TRBJ1-6; v_gene: TRBV10-2; abundance: once; d_gene: TRBD1; CDR3aa: CASSGQGAEGYSPLHF; CDR3nt: TGCGCCAGCAGTGGTCAGGGGGCTGAGGGTTATTCACCCCTCCACTTT
j_gene: TRBJ2-1; v_gene: TRBV5-4; abundance: .; d_gene: .; CDR3aa: CASRTNGNEQFF; CDR3nt: TGTGCCAGCAGAACCAACGGCAATGAGCAGTTCTTC
j_gene: TRBJ1-6; v_gene: TRBV12-5; abundance: .; d_gene: .; CDR3aa: CASGLVSSPNSPLHF; CDR3nt: TGTGCTAGTGGTTTGGTGAGTTCTCCAAATTCACCCCTCCACTTT
j_gene: TRBJ1-1; v_gene: TRBV30; abundance: .; d_gene: .; CDR3aa: CAWRGLRGSNTEAFF; CDR3nt: TGTGCCTGGAGGGGCTTAAGGGGTTCGAACACTGAAGCTTTCTTT
j_gene: TRBJ1-2; v_gene: TRBV5-1; abundance: once; d_gene: .; CDR3aa: CASSLGALGGYGYTF; CDR3nt: TGCGCCAGCAGCTTGGGAGCTTTGGGGGGCTATGGCTACACCTTC
j_gene: TRBJ1-2; v_gene: TRBV2; abundance: .; d_gene: .; CDR3aa: CASSELRVYGYTF; CDR3nt: TGTGCCAGCAGTGAACTCAGGGTCTATGGCTACACCTTC
j_gene: TRBJ1-3; v_gene: TRBV4-3; abundance: once; d_gene: .; CDR3aa: CASSEDRRGSGNTIYF; CDR3nt: TGCGCCAGCAGCGAAGACAGGAGGGGTTCTGGAAACACCATATATTTT
j_gene: TRBJ1-2; v_gene: TRBV5-1; abundance: .; d_gene: .; CDR3aa: CASSPGTSNYGYTF; CDR3nt: TGCGCCAGCAGCCCCGGGACTTCTAACTATGGCTACACCTTC
j_gene: TRBJ1-5; v_gene: TRBV2; abundance: .; d_gene: .; CDR3aa: CASRKGGDYQPQHF; CDR3nt: TGTGCCAGCAGGAAGGGAGGTGATTATCAGCCCCAGCATTTT
j_gene: TRBJ2-7; v_gene: TRBV27; abundance: .; d_gene: TRBD2; CDR3aa: CASSLRSGGLANEQYF; CDR3nt: TGTGCCAGCAGTTTACGATCGGGGGGACTAGCGAACGAGCAGTACTTC
j_gene: TRBJ2-2; v_gene: TRBV24-1; abundance: .; d_gene: TRBD1; CDR3aa: CATSDLGQGGTGELFF; CDR3nt: TGTGCCACCAGTGACCTAGGACAGGGGGGCACCGGGGAGCTGTTTTTT
j_gene: TRBJ1-6; v_gene: TRBV2; abundance: .; d_gene: .; CDR3aa: CASSEYRDGSPLHF; CDR3nt: TGTGCCAGCAGTGAGTACAGGGACGGTTCACCCCTCCACTTT
j_gene: TRBJ2-1; v_gene: TRBV29-1; abundance: .; d_gene: .; CDR3aa: CSVLQGVGEQFF; CDR3nt: TGCAGCGTTCTTCAGGGTGTCGGTGAGCAGTTCTTC
j_gene: TRBJ1-1; v_gene: TRBV3-1/TRBV3-2; abundance: .; d_gene: .; CDR3aa: CASSQDSPVNTEAFF; CDR3nt: TGTGCCAGCAGCCAAGATAGTCCGGTGAACACTGAAGCTTTCTTT
j_gene: TRBJ1-2; v_gene: TRBV19; abundance: .; d_gene: TRBD1; CDR3aa: CASSRTTGPNYGYTF; CDR3nt: TGTGCCAGTAGTAGAACGACAGGGCCTAACTATGGCTACACCTTC
j_gene: TRBJ1-2; v_gene: TRBV11-2; abundance: few; d_gene: .; CDR3aa: CASSLGGGRDGYTF; CDR3nt: TGTGCCAGCAGCTTAGGAGGGGGGAGGGATGGCTACACCTTC
j_gene: TRBJ1-1; v_gene: TRBV27; abundance: .; d_gene: TRBD1; CDR3aa: CASSFRLGQFYTEAFF; CDR3nt: TGTGCCAGCAGTTTCCGGTTGGGACAGTTTTACACTGAAGCTTTCTTT
j_gene: TRBJ1-6; v_gene: TRBV6-5; abundance: .; d_gene: TRBD1; CDR3aa: CASSYSNRGVSPLHF; CDR3nt: TGTGCCAGCAGTTACTCGAACAGGGGGGTTTCACCCCTCCACTTT
j_gene: TRBJ1-2; v_gene: TRBV4-2; abundance: .; d_gene: .; CDR3aa: CASSQDGMEGHNYGYTF; CDR3nt: TGTGCCAGCAGCCAAGATGGTATGGAGGGTCATAACTATGGCTACACCTTC
j_gene: TRBJ1-2; v_gene: TRBV29-1; abundance: .; d_gene: .; CDR3aa: CSVGGREVGGYTF; CDR3nt: TGCAGCGTTGGAGGCAGGGAGGTCGGGGGCTACACCTTC
j_gene: TRBJ2-5; v_gene: TRBV7-2; abundance: .; d_gene: TRBD2; CDR3aa: CASSFMGGQETQYF; CDR3nt: TGTGCCAGCAGCTTTATGGGGGGGCAAGAGACCCAGTACTTC
j_gene: TRBJ1-2; v_gene: TRBV18; abundance: once; d_gene: .; CDR3aa: CASSPAEVYGYTF; CDR3nt: TGTGCCAGCTCACCAGCCGAGGTCTATGGCTACACCTTC
j_gene: TRBJ1-6; v_gene: TRBV3-1/TRBV3-2; abundance: .; d_gene: TRBD1; CDR3aa: CASSQDGQGDNSPLHF; CDR3nt: TGTGCCAGCAGCCAAGACGGACAGGGTGATAATTCACCCCTCCACTTT
j_gene: TRBJ2-3; v_gene: TRBV2; abundance: .; d_gene: TRBD1; CDR3aa: CASSKVITGGASDTQYF; CDR3nt: TGTGCCAGCAGTAAAGTCATTACAGGGGGCGCCTCAGATACGCAGTATTTT
j_gene: TRBJ1-3; v_gene: TRBV29-1; abundance: .; d_gene: TRBD1; CDR3aa: CSVDRQGGNTIYF; CDR3nt: TGCAGCGTTGATCGACAGGGCGGGAACACCATATATTTT
j_gene: TRBJ1-2; v_gene: TRBV19; abundance: .; d_gene: .; CDR3aa: CASDNRQTTYGYTF; CDR3nt: TGTGCCAGTGATAACCGCCAGACTACCTATGGCTACACCTTC
j_gene: TRBJ2-5; v_gene: TRBV7-3; abundance: .; d_gene: .; CDR3aa: CASSRGSPGTQYF; CDR3nt: TGTGCCAGCAGTAGGGGTTCCCCAGGGACCCAGTACTTC
j_gene: TRBJ1-1; v_gene: TRBV18; abundance: .; d_gene: .; CDR3aa: CASSPVLGRGNTEAFF; CDR3nt: TGTGCCAGCTCACCTGTCTTAGGGAGGGGGAACACTGAAGCTTTCTTT
j_gene: TRBJ1-1; v_gene: TRBV5-1; abundance: .; d_gene: TRBD1; CDR3aa: CASSPTRGDTEAFF; CDR3nt: TGCGCCAGCAGCCCCACCAGGGGGGACACTGAAGCTTTCTTT
j_gene: TRBJ2-5; v_gene: TRBV14; abundance: .; d_gene: .; CDR3aa: CASSPAGTQETQYF; CDR3nt: TGTGCCAGCAGCCCCGCCGGGACTCAAGAGACCCAGTACTTC
j_gene: TRBJ1-1; v_gene: TRBV12-3/TRBV12-4; abundance: .; d_gene: .; CDR3aa: CASSSQMNTEAFF; CDR3nt: TGTGCCAGCAGTTCCCAGATGAACACTGAAGCTTTCTTT
j_gene: TRBJ2-5; v_gene: TRBV21-1; abundance: .; d_gene: .; CDR3aa: CASSKAGQGRETQYF; CDR3nt: TGTGCCAGCAGCAAAGCGGGACAGGGGAGGGAGACCCAGTACTTC
j_gene: TRBJ1-1; v_gene: TRBV29-1; abundance: once; d_gene: .; CDR3aa: CSVGGNLNTEAFF; CDR3nt: TGCAGCGTTGGAGGGAATCTGAACACTGAAGCTTTCTTT
j_gene: TRBJ1-6; v_gene: TRBV27; abundance: few; d_gene: TRBD1; CDR3aa: CASSFTGQGRYPLHF; CDR3nt: TGTGCCAGCAGTTTCACCGGACAGGGGCGTTATCCCCTCCACTTT
j_gene: TRBJ1-2; v_gene: TRBV30; abundance: .; d_gene: .; CDR3aa: CAWSATAGRLLYHGYTF; CDR3nt: TGTGCCTGGAGTGCCACCGCGGGACGCTTACTCTATCATGGCTACACCTTC
j_gene: TRBJ1-1; v_gene: TRBV3-1/TRBV3-2; abundance: few; d_gene: .; CDR3aa: CASSQVQGRTEAFF; CDR3nt: TGTGCCAGCAGCCAAGTTCAGGGGCGTACTGAAGCTTTCTTT
j_gene: TRBJ2-2; v_gene: TRBV7-2; abundance: .; d_gene: TRBD1; CDR3aa: CASSSHRGQNTGELFF; CDR3nt: TGTGCCAGCAGCTCCCACAGGGGGCAGAACACCGGGGAGCTGTTTTTT
j_gene: TRBJ1-3; v_gene: TRBV4-1; abundance: once; d_gene: TRBD1; CDR3aa: CASRGTVNSGNTIYF; CDR3nt: TGCGCCAGCAGGGGGACAGTAAACTCTGGAAACACCATATATTTT
j_gene: TRBJ1-6; v_gene: TRBV7-2; abundance: few; d_gene: TRBD1; CDR3aa: CASSPGTAYNSPLHF; CDR3nt: TGTGCCAGCAGTCCCGGGACAGCTTATAATTCACCCCTCCACTTT
j_gene: TRBJ2-5; v_gene: TRBV19; abundance: .; d_gene: .; CDR3aa: CASSIGGTREETQYF; CDR3nt: TGTGCCAGTAGTATTGGGGGGACTCGGGAAGAGACCCAGTACTTC
j_gene: TRBJ1-6; v_gene: TRBV27; abundance: .; d_gene: .; CDR3aa: CASSLSSGTFPLHF; CDR3nt: TGTGCCAGCAGTTTATCGAGCGGCACCTTCCCCCTCCACTTT
j_gene: TRBJ1-1; v_gene: TRBV7-3; abundance: .; d_gene: .; CDR3aa: CASSLKRGPNTEAFF; CDR3nt: TGTGCCAGCAGCTTAAAGCGGGGCCCGAACACTGAAGCTTTCTTT
j_gene: TRBJ2-3; v_gene: TRBV5-1; abundance: .; d_gene: TRBD2; CDR3aa: CASSLAGGSFTDTQYF; CDR3nt: TGCGCCAGCAGCTTGGCGGGGGGGTCATTCACAGATACGCAGTATTTT
j_gene: TRBJ2-5; v_gene: TRBV14; abundance: .; d_gene: .; CDR3aa: CASSRGLETQETQYF; CDR3nt: TGTGCCAGCAGCCGAGGACTGGAAACCCAAGAGACCCAGTACTTC